What follows describes a single TCR beta chain. The protocol was immunoSEQ multiplex PCR, while the TCRdb copy is restricted to in-frame clones and leaves out a portion. There are over 400,000 clones in the sample; about 89% occur only once, and roughly 8.3% lies in the top ten. V lost 0 bases to trimming and J lost 5 bases, with 11 bases between them. This CDR3 is 14 amino acids long. Germline lookup yields CDR1 SGDLS and CDR2 YYNGEE. The record originates from a study of blood T cell repertoires in COVID-19. This clonotype originated in a woman aged 50 to 60 with COVID-19, enrolled during active disease. V usage is TRBV9 and J usage is TRBJ1-2; D is undetermined. The specimen was peripheral blood. CDR3 region: CASSVGAAAYGYTF. The CDR3 DNA reads TGTGCCAGCAGCGTAGGCGCAGCGGCTTATGGCTACACCTTC.